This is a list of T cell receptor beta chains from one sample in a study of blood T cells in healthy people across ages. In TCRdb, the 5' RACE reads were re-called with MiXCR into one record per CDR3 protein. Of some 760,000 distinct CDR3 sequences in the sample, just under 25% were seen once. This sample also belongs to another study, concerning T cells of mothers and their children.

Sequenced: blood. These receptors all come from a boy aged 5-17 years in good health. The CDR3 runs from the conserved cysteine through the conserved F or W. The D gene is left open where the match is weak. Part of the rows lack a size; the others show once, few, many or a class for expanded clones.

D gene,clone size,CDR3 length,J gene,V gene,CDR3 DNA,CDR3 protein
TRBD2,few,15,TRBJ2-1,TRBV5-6,TGTGCCAGCAGCTTGGCTGCTAGCGGCGGTAATGAGCAGTTCTTC,CASSLAASGGNEQFF
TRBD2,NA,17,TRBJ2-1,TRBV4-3,TGCGCCAGCAGCCAGGCCCAGACTAGCGGGATCTCGTATGAGCAGTTCTTC,CASSQAQTSGISYEQFF
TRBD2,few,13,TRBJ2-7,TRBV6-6,TGTGCCATCGGGACTAGCGGAGGATACGAGCAGTACTTC,CAIGTSGGYEQYF
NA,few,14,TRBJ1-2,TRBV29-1,TGCAGCGTTGAGGCTTCGCCTCTAACCTATGGCTACACCTTC,CSVEASPLTYGYTF
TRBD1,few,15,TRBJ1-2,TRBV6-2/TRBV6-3,TGTGCCAGCAGTTCCAGGACAGGACCTAACTATGGCTACACCTTC,CASSSRTGPNYGYTF
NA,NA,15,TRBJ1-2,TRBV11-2,TGTGCCAGCAGCTTAGGGGAACTCATCGCATATGGCTACACCTTC,CASSLGELIAYGYTF
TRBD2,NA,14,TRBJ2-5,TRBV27,TGTGCCAGCAGTTCTCTGGGAGGGAAAAAGACCCAGTACTTC,CASSSLGGKKTQYF
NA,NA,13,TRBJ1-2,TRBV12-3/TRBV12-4,TGTGCCAGCAGTTTCAGGGGAGAATATGGCTACACCTTC,CASSFRGEYGYTF
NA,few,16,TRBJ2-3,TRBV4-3,TGCGCCAGCAGCCAGCAGGGGATGTTCAGCACAGATACGCAGTATTTT,CASSQQGMFSTDTQYF
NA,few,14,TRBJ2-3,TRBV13,TGTGCCAGCAGCTTTTCTCTGGTAGCGGATACGCAGTATTTT,CASSFSLVADTQYF
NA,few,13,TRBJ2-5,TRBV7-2,TGTGCCAGCAGCTTTCTGGTAGGGGTGGAGCAGTACTTC,CASSFLVGVEQYF
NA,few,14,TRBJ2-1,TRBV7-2,TGTGCCAGCAGCAGACCGGACAGACAGAATGAGCAGTTCTTC,CASSRPDRQNEQFF
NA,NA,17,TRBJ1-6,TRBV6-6,TGTGCCAGCAGTGAGGACCCTTTAGGGGGCTATAATTCACCCCTCCACTTT,CASSEDPLGGYNSPLHF
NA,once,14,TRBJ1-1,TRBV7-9,TGTGCCAGCGGGGGACGAGGCCAGCACACTGAAGCTTTCTTT,CASGGRGQHTEAFF
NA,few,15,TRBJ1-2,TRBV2,TGTGCCAGCAGTCCTTTAAGGGGCGAAGCCTATGGCTACACCTTC,CASSPLRGEAYGYTF
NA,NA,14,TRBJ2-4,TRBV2,TGTGCCAGTAGAACAGGGTACGCCAAAAACATTCAGTACTTC,CASRTGYAKNIQYF
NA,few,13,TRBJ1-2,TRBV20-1,TGCAGTGCTCCAGGGGCGCGAGACTATGGCTACACCTTC,CSAPGARDYGYTF
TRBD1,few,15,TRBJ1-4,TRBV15,TGTGCCACCAGCGGGGGACAGGGAGATTACGAAAAACTGTTTTTT,CATSGGQGDYEKLFF
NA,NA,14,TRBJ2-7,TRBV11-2,TGTGCCAGCAGCTTAGTGGACACCTACTACGAGCAGTACTTC,CASSLVDTYYEQYF
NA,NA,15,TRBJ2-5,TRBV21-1,TGTGCCAGCAGCAAAGAGAACCAGGGGCAAGAGACCCAGTACTTC,CASSKENQGQETQYF
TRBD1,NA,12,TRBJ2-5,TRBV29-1,TGCGGCGTCATGGACAGGGAAGAGACCCAGTACTTC,CGVMDREETQYF
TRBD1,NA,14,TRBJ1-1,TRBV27,TGTGCCAGCAGAAACAGGGGGATGAACACTGAAGCTTTCTTT,CASRNRGMNTEAFF
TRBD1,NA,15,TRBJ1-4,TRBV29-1,TGCAGCGCAGCGGCCGGGACAGGGATCGGGGAAAAACTGTTTTTT,CSAAAGTGIGEKLFF
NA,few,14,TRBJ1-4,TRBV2,TGTGCCAGCAGACGCCTTAGGGGAGATGAAAAACTGTTTTTT,CASRRLRGDEKLFF
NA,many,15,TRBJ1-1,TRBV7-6,TGTGCCAGCAGCTTAGCGGTGGGAGTGAACACTGAAGCTTTCTTT,CASSLAVGVNTEAFF
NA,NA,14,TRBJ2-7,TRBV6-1,TGTGCCAGCAGTGAAGGGGTCAGTTCGGTCGAGCAGTACTTC,CASSEGVSSVEQYF
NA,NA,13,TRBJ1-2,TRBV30,TGTGCCTGGAGTGGGGCAGGGTACTATGGCTACACCTTC,CAWSGAGYYGYTF
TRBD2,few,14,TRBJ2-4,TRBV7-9,TGTGCCAGCAGCTTTAGCGGGGGGCTAGACATTCAGTACTTC,CASSFSGGLDIQYF
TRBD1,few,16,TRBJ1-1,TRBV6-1,TGTGCCAGCAGTCCCCGAGTTGGACAGGGGGCGATTGAAGCTTTCTTT,CASSPRVGQGAIEAFF
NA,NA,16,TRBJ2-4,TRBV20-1,TGCAGTGCTAGAGATTCCCCAGCCTTAGCCAAAAACATTCAGTACTTC,CSARDSPALAKNIQYF
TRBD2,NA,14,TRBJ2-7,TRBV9,TGTGCCAGCAGCGTAGGCGGGAGCCCCTACGAGCAGTACTTC,CASSVGGSPYEQYF
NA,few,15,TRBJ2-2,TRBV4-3,TGCGCCAGCAGCCACTCTTTCGGAGTCACCGGGGAGCTGTTTTTT,CASSHSFGVTGELFF
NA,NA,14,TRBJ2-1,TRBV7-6,TGTGCCAGCAGCACATACCAGACAAACAATGAGCAGTTCTTC,CASSTYQTNNEQFF
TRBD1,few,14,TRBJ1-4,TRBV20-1,TGCAGTGCTACGGACAGGGCCACTAATGAAAAACTGTTTTTT,CSATDRATNEKLFF
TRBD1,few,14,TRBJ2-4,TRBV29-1,TGCAGCGCTACGGACAGGGAAGCCAAAAACATTCAGTACTTC,CSATDREAKNIQYF
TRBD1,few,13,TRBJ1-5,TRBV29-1,TGCAGCGTGAAGACAGGGCGCAATCAGCCCCAGCATTTT,CSVKTGRNQPQHF
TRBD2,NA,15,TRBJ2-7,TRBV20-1,TGCAGTGCTAGCAGCGGGAGTCACCCTACTCGGGAGCAGTACTTC,CSASSGSHPTREQYF
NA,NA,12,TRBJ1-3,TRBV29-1,TGCAGCGTAAGAGAGTTGGGAAACACCATATATTTT,CSVRELGNTIYF
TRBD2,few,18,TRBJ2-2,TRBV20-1,TGCAGTACTAGAGACCTGATTAGCGGGAGCCCGAACACCGGGAAGCTGTTTTTT,CSTRDLISGSPNTGKLFF
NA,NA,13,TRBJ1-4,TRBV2,TGTGCCAGCAGCCGATGGGGGGATGAAAAACTGTTTTTT,CASSRWGDEKLFF